This T cell receptor beta chain was sequenced during a study of PD-1 blockade in classical Hodgkin lymphoma. Profiling relied on immunoSEQ multiplex PCR, and the TCRdb table lists in-frame clones only, not all of them. Among roughly 30,000 clones listed, about 80% were seen once. Concerning this clone: Its antigen is currently unknown.

As to time point: cycle 4 day 1 (C4D1), after six to seven weeks of nivolumab. Following autologous stem cell transplantation, relapse occurred in every patient, and exposure to brentuximab vedotin varied. Researchers used magnetic negative selection to pull out pure CD4+ T cells from thawed PBMCs. Study-level results: Baseline TCR diversity was reportedly lower in newly diagnosed patients than in healthy donors. It was reported as lower still in relapsed/refractory patients.

The receptor was derived from a human donor with classical Hodgkin lymphoma. Here the sequenced sample was CD4+ T cells from blood, taken before the fourth cycle of nivolumab.

The CDR3 DNA is TGTGCCAGCAGCCAGGGGACAGCGCTTTACAATGAGCAGTTCTTC. Translated, it gives CASSQGTALYNEQFF. The chain uses TRBV11-1 and TRBJ2-1; TRBD1 agrees at 7 bases. In germline, CDR1 is SGHAT, CDR2 FQDESV (reference sequence). V shed 5 bases and J 4 bases; nucleotides not matched to a gene: 8. CDR3 size: 15 residues.